These 21 T cell receptor beta chains came from one sample sequenced in a study of blood T cell repertoires in COVID-19. TCRdb's copy holds only in-frame clones and misses some; the assay was immunoSEQ multiplex PCR. Of 150,000 to 200,000 clones listed, 80% are singletons. Sequencing was carried out using PBMCs or T cells enriched from blood (not recorded which). Receptors were obtained from a man aged 60-69 years who had been exposed to COVID-19.

The V and J genes are TRBV6-4 and TRBJ2-7; 12 bases are a match to TRBD1. Germline loops: CDR1 MRHNA, CDR2 SNTAGT. The ends lost 0 bases at V and 6 bases at J; junction bases unmatched: 15. The CDR3 is made up of 19 amino acids. The CDR3 DNA sequence: TGTGCCAGCAGTGACTCAAAATACAGATATGGGACAGGGGGCATCGAGCAGTACTTC. Its translation: CASSDSKYRYGTGGIEQYF.

The chain couples TRBV19 to TRBJ2-1; 9 positions agree with TRBD2. With 5 bases clipped from V and 1 base from J, the junction kept 3 bases outside the gene matches. The CDR3 has 15 residues. CDR1 is LNHDA and CDR2 is SQIVND in the germline V gene (reference sequence). The CDR3 reads CASSGSGRSYNEQFF. CDR3 DNA sequence: TGTGCCAGTAGTGGTAGCGGGAGATCCTACAATGAGCAGTTCTTC. Drawing the rest from reference TRBV19 and TRBJ2-1, the complete variable domain is DGGITQSPKYLFRKEGQNVTLSCEQNLNHDAMYWYRQDPGQGLRLIYYSQIVNDFQKGDIAEGYSVSREKKESFPLTVTSAQKNPTAFYLCASSGSGRSYNEQFFGPGTRLTVL.

The rearrangement joins TRBV10-3 to TRBJ2-7; TRBD2 agrees at 13 bases. Trimming removed 6 bases from V and 5 bases from J; junction bases left unmatched: 1. CDR1 is ENHRY, CDR2 SYGVKD, per germline. The CDR3 is 13 amino acids. CDR3 DNA: TGTGCCATCAGGGGACTAGCGGGACACGAGCAGTACTTC. Translated, it gives CAIRGLAGHEQYF.

The chain recombines TRBV6-6 with TRBJ2-7; D unresolved. The length of the CDR3 is 14 residues. The germline V and J ends were trimmed by 2 bases and 0 bases, with 8 bases remaining between them. The germline V gene encodes CDR1 MNHNY and CDR2 SVGAGI (reference sequence). In DNA, the CDR3 is TGTGCCAGCAGTTACGAGGTCAACTCCTACGAGCAGTACTTC. Its translation is CASSYEVNSYEQYF.

The V and J genes are TRBV29-1 and TRBJ2-7; D is uncertain. The V and J ends lost 0 bases and 1 base respectively, with 7 bases between them. The CDR3 spans 13 residues. CDR1 and CDR2 (germline): SQVTM, ANQGSEA. The CDR3 here is CSVEDSGSYEQYF. CDR3 sequence (DNA): TGCAGCGTTGAAGATTCCGGTTCCTACGAGCAGTACTTC.

This clone was observed a handful of times. CDR3 in DNA: TGCGCCAGCAGCTGGGGGGCGGGACAGGGGTACAATGAGCAGTTCTTC. This sequence encodes CASSWGAGQGYNEQFF. The chain has TRBV5-1 and TRBJ2-1; 10 bases are a match to TRBD1. The germline gives CDR1 SGHRS, CDR2 YFSETQ. The CDR3 is made up of 16 amino acids. The V and J ends lost 3 bases and 4 bases, in that order; junction bases with no gene match: 7.

Turning to this clone: Germline and junction disagree at one end, which may indicate a read error. The chain joins TRBV27 to TRBJ2-7; TRBD1 aligns across 9 bases. CDR1 is MNHEY and CDR2 is SMNVEV in the germline V gene (reference sequence). The length of the CDR3 is 15 residues. In nucleotides, the CDR3 is TGTGCCAACAGTTCACGTGGGACAGGGCCCTACGAGCAGTACTTC. Amino acids: CANSSRGTGPYEQYF.

The CDR3 DNA reads as TGTGCCAGCAGCACAGGTTTCGGGGAGCTGTTTTTT. Translation gives CASSTGFGELFF. The rearrangement joins TRBV2 to TRBJ2-2; the D gene is possibly TRBD1 (5 bases). This CDR3 spans 12 amino acids. Germline CDR1 is SNHLY and CDR2 is FYNNEI. V dropped 6 bases and J dropped 7 bases, with 9 bases sitting between them.

The J gene is TRBJ2-7, the V gene TRBV29-1, with 7 bases identical to TRBD1. The germline V gene has CDR1 SQVTM and CDR2 ANQGSEA. V shed 6 bases and J 10 bases; nucleotides not matched to a gene: 9. The CDR3 totals 11 residues. The CDR3 DNA follows: TGCAGCGTCAGGCCGGACAGGACTCAGTACTTC. This encodes CSVRPDRTQYF.

This clone was seen more than once but under ten times. The chain's CDR3 is CASSQGPGWTQYF. CDR3 nucleotide sequence: TGTGCCAGCAGCCAAGGCCCCGGGTGGACCCAGTACTTC. This chain links TRBV14 with TRBJ2-5; D gene uncertain. CDR3 size: 13 residues. The V end lost 1 base, the J end lost 7 bases, and 10 bases lay between the germline ends. Germline loops: CDR1 SGHDN, CDR2 FVKESK.

In DNA form, the CDR3 reads TGCAGCGTTCATCTAACAGGGAACACTGAAGCTTTCTTT. This codes for CSVHLTGNTEAFF. The chain has TRBV29-1 and TRBJ1-1; D is possibly TRBD1 (5 bases). This CDR3 is 13 amino acids long. Trimming cost V 5 bases and J 1 base, with 11 bases left between them. CDR1 SQVTM and CDR2 ANQGSEA come from the germline V gene.

The rearrangement uses TRBV9 and TRBJ2-1, with TRBD2 matching 10 bases. This CDR3 is built from 15 residues. Germline V CDR1 and CDR2: SGDLS, YYNGEE. Unmatched junction bases numbered 8, after V lost 4 bases and J lost 7 bases. The CDR3 is CASSPLAGVNNEQFF. The CDR3, as DNA: TGTGCCAGCAGCCCCCTAGCGGGAGTTAATAATGAGCAGTTCTTC.

This rearrangement joins TRBV5-1 to TRBJ1-4; 7 nucleotides line up with TRBD1. The V gene end was trimmed by 4 bases and the J gene end by 4 bases; junction bases not matched to a gene: 10. This CDR3 is built from 16 residues. Per germline, CDR1 SGHRS and CDR2 YFSETQ. The CDR3 DNA is TGCGCCAGCAGCGCTGGGACAGCCACACGTAATGAAAAACTGTTTTTT. It is translated as CASSAGTATRNEKLFF.

The genes are TRBV4-3 and TRBJ1-6; D gene ambiguous. V lost 4 bases, J lost 8 bases, and 15 bases lay in between. The CDR3 sequence is 15 residues long. From germline, CDR1 is LGHNA and CDR2 YSLEER. CDR3 nucleotides: TGCGCCAGCAGCCCGGGTTTGTATAGTGATTCACCCCTCCACTTT. Its translation is CASSPGLYSDSPLHF.

This clone turned up a few times. The genes are TRBV7-9 and TRBJ2-4; TRBD2 agrees at 14 bases. V was pared by 5 bases and J by 11 bases, with 11 bases of the junction left unmatched. The CDR3 is 16 amino acids. Germline values: CDR1 SEHNR, CDR2 FQNEAQ (reference sequence). CDR3 residues: CASSVGTSGSPFVQYF. The CDR3 DNA sequence: TGTGCCAGCAGCGTTGGGACTAGCGGGAGTCCGTTTGTTCAGTACTTC.

The chain is built from TRBV14 and TRBJ1-6; D not certain. CDR1 and CDR2 (germline): SGHDN, FVKESK. The CDR3 runs to 14 residues. V was shortened by 8 bases and J by 7 bases, with 15 bases between the two germline ends. The CDR3 DNA reads TGTGCCAGCCAAATTAACAGCGGAAATTCACCCCTCCACTTT. Protein: CASQINSGNSPLHF.

J is TRBJ1-1 and V is TRBV28; D is undetermined. CDR1 and CDR2 (germline): MDHEN, SYDVKM. Trimming took off 7 bases at V and 3 bases at J, with 6 bases between the two ends. CDR3 size: 11 residues. The CDR3 DNA sequence: TGTGCCAGCAACTTACACACTGAAGCTTTCTTT. Protein: CASNLHTEAFF.

The chain combines TRBV4-3 with TRBJ1-2; TRBD1 matches at 7 bases. The CDR3 runs to 17 residues. Germline CDR1 and CDR2: LGHNA and YSLEER. Trimming at V came to 1 base and at J to 4 bases, leaving 12 bases not matched to a gene. This CDR3 is CASSQATGTDSFYGYTF. The CDR3, as DNA: TGCGCCAGCAGCCAAGCTACCGGGACAGACAGTTTCTATGGCTACACCTTC.

The CDR3 nucleotides read TGCAGCGTTGAAATGGGCTCGACTAGCGGGAGCTACGAGCAGTACTTC. This codes for CSVEMGSTSGSYEQYF. The chain employs TRBV29-1 and TRBJ2-7; 12 bases map to TRBD2. The CDR3 covers 16 residues. The V gene end was trimmed by 2 bases and the J gene end by 3 bases; junction bases not matched to a gene: 8. The germline CDR1 and CDR2 sequences are SQVTM and ANQGSEA.

The V gene is TRBV27, the J gene TRBJ1-5, with a tentative D call TRBD1 (6 bases). The germline V and J ends were trimmed by 4 bases and 0 bases, with 13 bases remaining between them. CDR3 length: 16 amino acids. Looked up from germline, CDR1 is MNHEY and CDR2 is SMNVEV (reference sequence). The DNA for the CDR3 is TGTGCCAGCAGTTCAAGTAGGGGGAATAGCAATCAGCCCCAGCATTTT. It specifies CASSSSRGNSNQPQHF.

Turning to this clone: The sample has other DNA sequences that encode this CDR3 too. The chain has TRBV7-9 and TRBJ2-3, with 12 bases matching TRBD2. V was pared by 5 bases and J by 5 bases, with 2 bases of the junction left unmatched. The CDR3 runs to 14 residues. The germline CDR1 and CDR2 sequences are SEHNR and FQNEAQ (reference sequence). The CDR3 DNA reads TGTGCCAGCAGCCCGGGACTAGCGGGAGATACGCAGTATTTT. Its protein product is CASSPGLAGDTQYF.